Shown below are 22 T cell receptor beta chains from a single sample sequenced in a study of T cells expressing NK-cell markers. For each CDR3 protein, TCRdb gives one entry from its re-call of the 5' RACE reads, without DNA. The sample shows about 370,000 distinct CDR3 sequences, and over 8.5% sits with its ten largest clones. The sample taken for sequencing was blood T cells: a sorted CD56 or NKG2C T cell subset, CD4+ or CD8+ T cells, or bulk PBMC T cells (not recorded which). The receptor source for this set is a woman aged 45-60 years in good health.

V gene TRBV12-3 or TRBV12-4 combines with J gene TRBJ1-2; TCRdb calls TRBD1, which cannot be checked without DNA. This CDR3 region has 15 residues. This CDR3 reads CASSDGGWWNYGYTF.

V usage is TRBV11-3 and J usage is TRBJ2-1; no DNA is available, so the TRBD2 call from TCRdb remains unchecked. CDR1 and CDR2 from the germline V gene are SGHNT and YENEEA. The CDR3 contains 16 residues. CDR3 amino acids: CASSFAGGRMGNEQFF.

This rearrangement joins TRBV3-1 to TRBJ2-7; TCRdb returns TRBD2, unconfirmable since there is no DNA. This CDR3 is built from 14 residues. From germline, CDR1 is LGHDT and CDR2 YNNKEL (reference sequence). The chain's CDR3 is CASSPGTSFGEQYF.

The CDR3 here is CASSPPGGASQPQHF. The V gene is TRBV12-3 or TRBV12-4, the J gene TRBJ1-5; absent DNA, TCRdb's TRBD1 call cannot be checked. The CDR3 spans 15 residues.

The chain employs TRBV6-5 and TRBJ2-5; TCRdb designates TRBD1, a call that cannot be tested without DNA. The CDR3 extends over 15 amino acids. The germline gives CDR1 MNHEY, CDR2 SVGAGI. This CDR3 is CATIRRGQGGETQYF.

J is TRBJ2-7 and V is TRBV10-3; TCRdb gives TRBD2 as the D gene, but with no DNA this cannot be confirmed. The CDR3 runs to 16 residues. Looked up from germline, CDR1 is ENHRY and CDR2 is SYGVKD. CDR3 region: CAISGARLAGSYEQYF.

V is TRBV3-1 and J is TRBJ2-7; no DNA is available, so the TRBD1 call from TCRdb remains unchecked. CDR1 LGHDT and CDR2 YNNKEL come from the germline V gene (reference sequence). The CDR3 is 15 amino acids. The CDR3 spells CASSHPGATTYEQYF.

The V gene is TRBV29-1, the J gene TRBJ1-4; checking the TCRdb D call of TRBD1 is not possible without DNA. Germline lookup yields CDR1 SQVTM and CDR2 ANQGSEA. There are 14 residues in the CDR3. CDR3 residues: CSVEDGKKQGKLFF.

The chain is built from TRBV9 and TRBJ2-1. The CDR3 is 12 amino acids. CDR1 SGDLS and CDR2 YYNGEE come from the germline V gene. The CDR3 region is CASGRSANEQFF.

The rearrangement joins TRBV12-5 to TRBJ2-3; TCRdb's D call, TRBD2, is unchecked because there is no DNA. Germline CDR1 reads LGHNT; CDR2 reads FRNRAP. The CDR3 covers 16 residues. CDR3 protein: CASGFSASGVTDTQYF.

The chain joins TRBV9 to TRBJ2-3; there is no DNA to check the TCRdb D call of TRBD1. Germline V CDR1 and CDR2: SGDLS, YYNGEE. The CDR3 spans 16 residues. The CDR3 here is CASSAGGFGVTDTQYF.

This sequence joins TRBV4-1 and TRBJ2-5; no DNA is available, so the TRBD1 call from TCRdb remains unchecked. Germline CDR1 MGHRA, CDR2 YSYEKL. The CDR3 is made up of 16 amino acids. This CDR3 reads CASSQGPAGQQETQYF.

The CDR3 loop is CASSLGQQLGEQFF. This rearrangement joins TRBV5-1 to TRBJ2-1; the TCRdb D gene call, TRBD1, has no DNA to confirm it. The V gene's germline CDR1 is SGHRS and CDR2 YFSETQ. The CDR3 extends over 14 amino acids.

This chain uses TRBV24-1 with TRBJ2-3; the D call from TCRdb, TRBD2, cannot be confirmed without DNA. CDR3 length: 17 residues. Germline CDR1 reads KGHDR; CDR2 reads SFDVKD. CDR3 loop: CATSDFTAGGPTDTQYF.

The chain has TRBV5-1 and TRBJ1-1; TCRdb names TRBD1, which stays unverified in the absence of DNA. Germline lookup yields CDR1 SGHRS and CDR2 YFSETQ. CDR3 length: 11 residues. This CDR3 reads CASSREGDAYF.

The chain has TRBV4-1 and TRBJ2-1; TCRdb gives TRBD2 as the D gene, but with no DNA this cannot be confirmed. CDR1 and CDR2 from the germline V gene are MGHRA and YSYEKL. The CDR3 totals 15 residues. CDR3 in amino acids: CASSHGRTSANEQFF.

V is TRBV11-3 and J is TRBJ2-7. Germline CDR1 is SGHNT and CDR2 is YENEEA. The CDR3 has 15 amino acids. The CDR3 reads CASSRLIGTSYEQYF.

The genes are TRBV10-3 and TRBJ2-1; TCRdb selects TRBD2, and the lack of DNA leaves this call unchecked. The germline V gene encodes CDR1 ENHRY and CDR2 SYGVKD. The CDR3 length is 13 residues. This CDR3 reads CALSGGRDNEQFF.

The chain is built from TRBV18 and TRBJ2-7. Germline assignment: CDR1 KGHSH and CDR2 LQKENI. This CDR3 region has 12 residues. CDR3 loop: CASSPGLDEQYF.

The J gene is TRBJ2-7, the V gene TRBV24-1; TCRdb's D gene call, TRBD1, goes unchecked for lack of DNA. Germline V CDR1 and CDR2: KGHDR, SFDVKD. The CDR3 is 13 residues long. The CDR3 loop reads CATSRQGSDEQYF.

The rearrangement joins TRBV12-3 or TRBV12-4 to TRBJ1-1; TCRdb's D call of TRBD1 is untestable without DNA. The CDR3 is 14 residues long. The CDR3 reads CASNPVGGNTEAFF.

The J gene is TRBJ1-3, the V gene TRBV29-1; checking the TCRdb D call of TRBD1 is not possible without DNA. Looked up from germline, CDR1 is SQVTM and CDR2 is ANQGSEA. This CDR3 is built from 14 residues. CDR3 amino acids: CSVDTGFSGNTIYF.